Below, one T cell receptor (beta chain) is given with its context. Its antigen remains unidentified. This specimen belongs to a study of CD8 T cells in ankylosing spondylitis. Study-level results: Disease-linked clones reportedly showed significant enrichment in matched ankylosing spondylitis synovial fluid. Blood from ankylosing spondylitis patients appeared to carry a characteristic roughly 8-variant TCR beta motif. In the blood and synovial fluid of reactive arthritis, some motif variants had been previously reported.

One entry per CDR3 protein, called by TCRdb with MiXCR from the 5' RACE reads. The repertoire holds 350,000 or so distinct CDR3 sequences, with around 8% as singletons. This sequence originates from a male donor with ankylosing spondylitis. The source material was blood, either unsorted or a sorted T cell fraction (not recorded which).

CDR3 sequence (DNA): TGCAGCGTGGCTGACCGAACAACTAATGAAAAACTGTTTTTT. Its translation is CSVADRTTNEKLFF. This rearrangement joins TRBV29-1 to TRBJ1-4; unclear D gene. Germline assignment: CDR1 SQVTM and CDR2 ANQGSEA. This CDR3 is 14 amino acids long. V shed 6 bases and J shed 0 bases, with 11 bases lying between them.